This T cell receptor (beta chain) was sequenced for a study of T cell responses to AZD1222 COVID-19 vaccine. Study-wide results and caveats: Without day 14 samples, only post-peak T cell repertoires were studied. Most donors were white British, females outnumbered males, and clonal diversity was possibly underestimated.

TCRdb's copy holds only in-frame clones and misses some; the assay was immunoSEQ multiplex PCR. The table shows 90,000 to 120,000 clones, with about 83% occurring only once. V lost 1 base and J lost 3; bases outside the gene matches: 11. The germline CDR1 and CDR2 sequences are KGHDR and SFDVKD. The CDR3 covers 20 residues. On this clone: The antigen remains unidentified.

Sequencing was performed on peripheral blood, taken on day 0 of AZD1222 vaccination. The TCR originated in an adult in good health. The chain links TRBV24-1 to TRBJ2-3; 14 bases agree with TRBD2. CDR3 amino acids: CATSDFLGLAGVDATDTQYF. CDR3 nucleotide sequence: TGTGCCACCAGTGATTTTTTGGGACTAGCGGGGGTAGACGCAACAGATACGCAGTATTTT.